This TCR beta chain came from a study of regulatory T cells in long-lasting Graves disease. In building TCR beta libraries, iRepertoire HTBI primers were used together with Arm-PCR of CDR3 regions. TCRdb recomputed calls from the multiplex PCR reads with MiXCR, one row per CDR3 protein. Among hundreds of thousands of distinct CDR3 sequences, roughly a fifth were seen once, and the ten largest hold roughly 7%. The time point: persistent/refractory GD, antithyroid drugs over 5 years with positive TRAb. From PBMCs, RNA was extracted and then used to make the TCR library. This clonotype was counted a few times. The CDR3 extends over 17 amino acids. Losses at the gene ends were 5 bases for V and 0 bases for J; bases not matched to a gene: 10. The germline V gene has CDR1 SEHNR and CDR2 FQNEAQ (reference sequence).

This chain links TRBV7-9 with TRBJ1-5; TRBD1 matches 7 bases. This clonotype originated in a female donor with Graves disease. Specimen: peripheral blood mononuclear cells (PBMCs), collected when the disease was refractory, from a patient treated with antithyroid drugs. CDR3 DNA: TGTGCCAGCAGCAAGACCTTCGACAGGGCTAGCAATCAGCCCCAGCATTTT. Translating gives CASSKTFDRASNQPQHF.